A single sample gave rise to the 12 T cell receptor beta chains below, sequenced in a study of CD8 T cells in Susac syndrome. The authors reverse transcribed roughly 0.5 to 1 ug RNA with random hexamers. A single record per CDR3 protein comes from TCRdb applying MiXCR to the immunoSEQ multiplex PCR reads. Of about 130,000 distinct CDR3 sequences in the sample, around 95% were seen once. Sample: CD4+ T cells from PBMCs. These receptors were taken from a human donor in good health.

This clonotype was picked up one time. This chain uses TRBV21-1 with TRBJ2-2; the D call TRBD2 from the table was never checked on the DNA. TRBV21-1 is designated a pseudogene. This CDR3 has 19 residues. This CDR3 reads CASSKFTSGRQPNTGELFF. CDR3 DNA sequence: TGTGCCAGCAGCAAGTTTACTAGCGGGAGGCAGCCAAACACCGGGGAGCTGTTTTTT.

The chain links TRBV3-1 to TRBJ2-1; tentatively, D is TRBD2 (6 bases). Germline CDR1 LGHDT, CDR2 YNNKEL (reference sequence). This CDR3 contains 15 residues. Trimming took off 3 bases at V and 4 bases at J, with 13 bases between the two ends. CDR3: CASSQRGTEYNEQFF. CDR3 in DNA: TGTGCCAGCAGCCAGCGCGGGACGGAGTACAATGAGCAGTTCTTC.

This sequence joins TRBV5-8 and TRBJ2-1; 9 bases map to TRBD1. The CDR3 totals 19 residues. In germline, CDR1 is SGHTS, CDR2 YDEGEE. The V segment lost 1 base and the J segment 6 bases; nucleotides outside the gene matches: 17. The CDR3: CASSLPTSTGGAVGNEQFF. CDR3 in DNA: TGTGCCAGCAGCTTGCCCACTTCTACAGGGGGCGCGGTGGGCAATGAGCAGTTCTTC.

The chain links TRBV30 to TRBJ2-3, with D possibly TRBD2 on 5 matching bases. This CDR3 contains 15 residues. CDR1 is GTSNPN, CDR2 SVGIG, per germline (reference sequence). Trimming stripped 0 bases from V and 4 bases from J, with 14 bases between. CDR3 loop: CAWSVPLPGADTQYF. The CDR3 region has the DNA TGTGCCTGGAGTGTACCCCTTCCCGGGGCAGATACGCAGTATTTT.

This rearrangement joins TRBV5-1 to TRBJ2-7; TRBD1 agrees at 10 bases. The CDR3 covers 16 residues. Germline values: CDR1 SGHRS, CDR2 YFSETQ. The V segment lost 0 bases and the J segment 6 bases; nucleotides outside the gene matches: 9. The CDR3 loop reads CASSLAGGTGEAEQYF. DNA of the CDR3: TGCGCCAGCAGCTTGGCCGGGGGGACAGGGGAGGCCGAGCAGTACTTC.

V and J are TRBV5-1 and TRBJ2-4; no clear D. The CDR3 runs to 11 residues. The germline V gene has CDR1 SGHRS and CDR2 YFSETQ. V lost 0 bases to trimming and J lost 9 bases, with 4 bases between them. The CDR3, as DNA: TGCGCCAGCAGCTTGGAGGGCATTCAGTACTTC. Amino acid sequence: CASSLEGIQYF.

This chain connects TRBV6-6 to TRBJ2-7, with D maybe TRBD2 (5 bases). Trimming took off 6 bases at V and 6 bases at J, with 12 bases between the two ends. The CDR3 has 12 residues. CDR1 is MNHNY, CDR2 SVGAGI, per germline (reference sequence). CDR3 nucleotides: TGTGCCAGCAGCCGAACTAGAGGCGAGCAGTACTTC. Amino acids: CASSRTRGEQYF.

A few counts support this clonotype. A junction end diverges from the germline sequence, so it may reflect a read error. The gene calls are TRBV5-1 and TRBJ2-5, with a possible D match to TRBD1 (5 bases). From germline, CDR1 is SGHRS and CDR2 YFSETQ. CDR3 length equals 13 residues. The CDR3 nucleotides read TGTGCCAGCAGCTTGGGGCAGCAAGAGACCCAGTACTTC. This encodes CASSLGQQETQYF.

This clonotype was picked up one time. The rearrangement links TRBV6-2 or TRBV6-3 to TRBJ1-5, with 10 bases fitting TRBD1. CDR1 is MNHEY and CDR2 is SVGEGT in the germline V gene. This CDR3 has 15 amino acids. V was clipped by 6 bases and J by 5 bases; unmatched bases: 7. The CDR3 protein is CASSRHGQGDQPQHF. DNA of the CDR3: TGTGCCAGCAGCCGACACGGACAGGGGGATCAGCCCCAGCATTTT.

The chain joins TRBV5-6 to TRBJ2-1; 10 bases agree with TRBD2. The length of the CDR3 is 16 residues. CDR1 is SGHDT and CDR2 is YYEEEE in the germline V gene. V lost 2 bases, J lost 2 bases, and 4 bases stayed unmatched. The CDR3 DNA is TGTGCCAGCAGCTTTTTGAGCGGGAGGGCCTACAATGAGCAGTTCTTC. It specifies CASSFLSGRAYNEQFF.

The gene calls are TRBV6-1 and TRBJ1-1, with TRBD1 matching 8 bases. Germline loops: CDR1 MNHNS, CDR2 SASEGT. The trim removed 5 bases at V and 1 base at J, leaving 9 bases unmatched. The CDR3 contains 16 residues. CDR3 sequence: CASSRSGGHRNTEAFF. Written as DNA, the CDR3 is TGTGCCAGCAGTCGATCAGGGGGCCATCGGAACACTGAAGCTTTCTTT.

This rearrangement joins TRBV7-9 to TRBJ1-2; no definite D call. Trimming removed 5 bases at V and 2 bases at J, with 12 bases between. CDR3 length equals 14 residues. Germline V gives CDR1 SEHNR, CDR2 FQNEAQ (reference sequence). The CDR3 bases are TGTGCCAGCAGCCGAAGGACGGGAAACTATGGCTACACCTTC. The encoded protein is CASSRRTGNYGYTF.